This TCR beta chain emerged from a study of blood T cell repertoires in COVID-19 (dated by TCRdb to about 2020). Broadly, across the study: The collaborator samples originated in the United States, Italy and Spain and spanned the acute and convalescent phases of COVID-19. The material from the prospective study consisted of cDNA or gDNA derived from T cells, B-cell-depleted T cells, or PBMCs. Deeply sampled blood TCRbeta repertoires from subjects exposed to, actively infected with, or recovered from COVID-19 were included in the dataset. The repertoires were released in a freely available public database intended as a resource for research on the immune response to SARS-CoV-2. Samples were obtained from the ongoing ImmuneRACE study (first 160 participants) and from 1,254 subjects provided by 6 global collaborators. Sample metadata almost always included a de-identified subject ID, COVID-19 status, age in years and sex. Where HLA class I and class II types were available, the types were taken from metadata supplied by the sample provider, not from assay-based typing. Study-level results and caveats: The quantity of clinical and demographic metadata differed by source and by participant and was supplied without curation.

Another Seattle source contributed samples from volunteer blood donors who had recovered from COVID-19. Each collaborating institution followed its own protocols to collect whole blood in K2EDTA tubes. For TCRbeta analysis, collaborator samples were shipped as frozen whole blood, as isolated PBMCs, or as DNA extracted from either sample type. This clone appeared a few times. Its target antigen remains unknown. Base qualities are missing; no much larger clone stands one base away. TCRbeta CDR3 regions were amplified from genomic DNA using the immunoSEQ Assay, a bias-controlled multiplex PCR. Turning to the authors' computational methods: Nucleated cell counts per sample were estimated from amplification of reference gene primers within the assay. To quantify the absolute abundance of each unique TCRbeta CDR3 rearrangement, sequence reads were collapsed and filtered. For each sample, productive Simpson clonality was calculated by taking the square root of Simpson's diversity index across productive rearrangements. As stored in TCRdb, this immuneACCESS dataset retains in-frame rearrangements with V and J assigned. A fraction of the clones does not appear; measured against another copy, unresolved V genes explain less than half of the discrepancy, and the remainder lacks a known reason. V and J calls plus clone size are reproduced from that table; the DNA served to infer D and trimming. This sample gives 130,000 or so clones in total; around 87% of them show up just once. The ten largest account for about 17% of the sample.

Sequencing input: peripheral blood. This TCR derives from a woman between 50 and 59 years old who had recovered from COVID-19.

CDR3 reads: CSVFNPIGEQFF. The bases are TGCAGCGTTTTTAATCCAATCGGTGAGCAGTTCTTC. In this chain, TRBV29-1 is recombined with TRBJ2-1, with an unclear D gene assignment. CDR1 is given as SQVTM and CDR2 as ANQGSEA, both from the germline V gene. Its CDR3 holds 12 amino acids, cysteine through phenylalanine. Only CDR3 DNA is held: 36 bases, read in frame from base 1. The V and J ends are trimmed by 5 bases and 9 bases, leaving 14 bases between them.